One sample yielded the 12 T cell receptor beta chains listed below, sequenced in a study of blood T cell repertoires in COVID-19 (TCRdb year 2020). Receptors were amplified or captured by the immunoSEQ multiplex PCR assay. TCRdb mirrors the immuneACCESS table, restricted to in-frame sequences. Some clones are absent from its copies; in checked studies, under half trace to an unresolved V gene, and the reason for the others is unknown. In all, the sample holds roughly 200,000 clones, and approximately 80% of those were seen once. Together, the top ten hold around 7% of the sample. Sample: peripheral blood. The receptors shown here come from a woman in her 40s with COVID-19, enrolled during active disease.

The chain joins TRBV28 to TRBJ1-2; maybe TRBD1 (6 bases). Germline loops: CDR1 MDHEN, CDR2 SYDVKM. This CDR3 region has 14 residues. Between the trimmed V and J ends, which lost 4 bases and 5 bases, there was a span of 14 bases. The CDR3 DNA follows: TGTGCCAGCAGTTCGCCAGGGGCTGGATATGGCTACACCTTC. This sequence encodes CASSSPGAGYGYTF.

This chain uses TRBV5-5 with TRBJ2-7; TRBD2 matches at 12 bases. The CDR3 sequence is 16 residues long. Unmatched junction bases numbered 7, after V lost 6 bases and J lost 0 bases. CDR1 is SGHKS and CDR2 is YYEKEE in the germline V gene (reference sequence). CDR3 protein: CASKRTSGTSSYEQYF. CDR3 in DNA: TGTGCCAGCAAGCGGACTAGCGGGACAAGCTCCTACGAGCAGTACTTC.

This sequence joins TRBV24-1 and TRBJ1-2, with TRBD1 as a possible D gene (6 bases). Germline CDR1 reads KGHDR; CDR2 reads SFDVKD. V lost 3 bases and J 0 bases, leaving 10 bases between the germline ends. CDR3 length equals 15 residues. The CDR3 protein is CATSDRDTSNYGYTF. Written as DNA, the CDR3 is TGTGCCACCAGTGATCGGGACACCTCTAACTATGGCTACACCTTC.

The J gene is TRBJ2-1, the V gene TRBV5-8; weak D call: TRBD2 (5 bases). The CDR3 runs to 15 residues. The V gene lost 0 bases and the J gene lost 6 bases, with 13 bases spanning the gap. Germline V CDR1 and CDR2: SGHTS, YDEGEE. The CDR3 reads CASSLEPLGGNEQFF. CDR3 coding DNA: TGTGCCAGCAGCTTGGAGCCCCTCGGAGGCAATGAGCAGTTCTTC.

V is TRBV13 and J is TRBJ1-5; the match to TRBD1 covers 8 bases. Trimming cost V 6 bases and J 3 bases; bases outside gene matches: 4. This CDR3 is 14 amino acids long. Germline-derived CDR1 and CDR2 are PRHDT and FYEKMQ (reference sequence). The CDR3 coding sequence is TGTGCCAGCAGTACAGGGGGACCCAATCAGCCCCAGCATTTT. The encoded protein is CASSTGGPNQPQHF.

CDR3 amino acids: CASSVWGQGAENSPLHF. CDR3 coding DNA: TGTGCCAGCAGTGTATGGGGACAGGGGGCGGAAAACTCACCCCTCCACTTT. The genes are TRBV2 and TRBJ1-6, with 12 bases lining up with TRBD1. This CDR3 is built from 17 residues. V was clipped by 4 bases and J by 10 bases; unmatched bases: 11. Germline lookup yields CDR1 SNHLY and CDR2 FYNNEI. Full variable domain (missing parts from reference TRBV2 and TRBJ1-6): EPEVTQTPSHQVTQMGQEVILRCVPISNHLYFYWYRQILGQKVEFLVSFYNNEISEKSEIFDDQFSVERPDGSNFTLKIRSTKLEDSAMYFCASSVWGQGAENSPLHFGNGTRLTVT.

The chain carries TRBV18 and TRBJ1-1, with TRBD1 identical over 8 bases. CDR3 length: 14 residues. V lost 6 bases and J lost 6; bases outside the gene matches: 9. CDR1 and CDR2 from the germline V gene are KGHSH and LQKENI. CDR3 residues: CASSLMDRDAEAFF. CDR3 DNA: TGTGCCAGCTCCCTCATGGACAGGGACGCTGAAGCTTTCTTT.

This chain links TRBV5-1 with TRBJ2-1; TRBD2 matches at 14 bases. Losses at the gene ends were 2 bases for V and 10 bases for J; bases not matched to a gene: 8. Germline V gene lookup returns CDR1 SGHRS and CDR2 YFSETQ. The CDR3 consists of 16 residues. CDR3: CASSFGTSGRAREQFF. The CDR3 coding sequence is TGCGCCAGCAGCTTCGGGACTAGCGGGAGAGCGAGAGAGCAGTTCTTC.

The chain links TRBV5-1 to TRBJ1-6; D may be TRBD1 (5 bases). Germline V gives CDR1 SGHRS, CDR2 YFSETQ. V was trimmed by 4 bases and J by 4 bases, leaving 21 bases between them. The CDR3 contains 18 residues. The CDR3 here is CASSPGLTRSAYNSPLHF. The CDR3 DNA reads as TGCGCCAGCAGCCCGGGACTTACCAGGAGTGCTTATAATTCACCCCTCCACTTT.

The CDR3 nucleotides read TGCGCCAGCAGCCACAAAATTGAACTGTACGAGCAGTACTTC. Protein sequence: CASSHKIELYEQYF. This chain uses TRBV4-1 with TRBJ2-7; D is uncertain. The V gene's germline CDR1 is MGHRA and CDR2 YSYEKL. This CDR3 region has 14 residues. The V end was cut by 3 bases, the J end by 4 bases, with 13 bases between.

The chain is built from TRBV14 and TRBJ1-3; D is unclear. V was trimmed by 1 base and J by 0 bases, leaving 7 bases between them. CDR3 length: 15 amino acids. Germline CDR1 is SGHDN and CDR2 is FVKESK. Here the CDR3 reads CASSQVRSSGNTIYF. The DNA for the CDR3 is TGTGCCAGCAGCCAAGTACGTAGCTCTGGAAACACCATATATTTT.

The genes are TRBV6-6 and TRBJ1-1; D perhaps matches TRBD1 (6 bases). The germline V gene has CDR1 MNHNY and CDR2 SVGAGI (reference sequence). The CDR3 is 13 residues long. Trimming took off 4 bases at V and 5 bases at J, with 11 bases between the two ends. CDR3 in amino acids: CASSWGGGTEAFF. CDR3 nucleotides: TGTGCCAGCAGTTGGGGGGGCGGGACTGAAGCTTTCTTT.